This is a list of T cell receptor beta chains from one sample in a study of T cell repertoires in cytomegalovirus infection. Each CDR3 protein gets one entry after TCRdb re-called the reads with MiXCR. The sample has some 230,000 distinct CDR3 sequences; about 23% are singletons. The sequenced sample consisted of CD8+ T cells from PBMCs. The receptors originated from a human donor in good health (CMV status not recorded). Some clones in this sample may be carry-over from other donors' samples. Each CDR3 is given with its conserved first and last residue. The D gene is left open where the match is weak. Size tells how often a clone was seen (once, few, many) or the class of an expanded clone, and some rows leave it out.

CDR3 protein: CASSDWMGDRGYQETQYF
CDR3 DNA: TGTGCCAGCAGCGATTGGATGGGGGACAGGGGGTACCAAGAGACCCAGTACTTC
D gene: TRBD1
clone size: NA
J gene: TRBJ2-5
V gene: TRBV5-6

CDR3 protein: CSVEEPQHQGQYF
CDR3 DNA: TGCAGCGTTGAAGAACCCCAGCATCAAGGGCAGTACTTC
D gene: NA
clone size: NA
J gene: TRBJ2-7
V gene: TRBV29-1

CDR3 protein: CASSHKTQTRSEAFF
CDR3 DNA: TGTGCCAGCAGCCACAAGACCCAAACCAGGAGTGAAGCTTTCTTT
D gene: NA
clone size: many
J gene: TRBJ1-1
V gene: TRBV7-8

CDR3 protein: CASHRDYEQYF
CDR3 DNA: TGTGCTAGTCACAGGGACTACGAGCAGTACTTC
D gene: NA
clone size: few
J gene: TRBJ2-7
V gene: TRBV28

CDR3 protein: CASSEFGGSTEAFF
CDR3 DNA: TGTGCCAGCAGTGAATTTGGGGGAAGCACTGAAGCTTTCTTT
D gene: NA
clone size: NA
J gene: TRBJ1-1
V gene: TRBV25-1

CDR3 protein: CASSWYQGGGDEQYF
CDR3 DNA: TGTGCCAGCAGTTGGTATCAGGGAGGGGGCGACGAGCAGTACTTC
D gene: NA
clone size: many
J gene: TRBJ2-7
V gene: TRBV6-1

CDR3 protein: CSVPSTGGSDGYTF
CDR3 DNA: TGCAGCGTTCCCTCGACAGGGGGCTCCGACGGCTACACCTTC
D gene: TRBD1
clone size: NA
J gene: TRBJ1-2
V gene: TRBV29-1

CDR3 protein: CASSEEDASYNEQFF
CDR3 DNA: TGTGCCAGCAGTGAGGAGGACGCGTCCTACAATGAGCAGTTCTTC
D gene: NA
clone size: NA
J gene: TRBJ2-1
V gene: TRBV2

CDR3 protein: CASSVFITDTQYF
CDR3 DNA: TGTGCCAGCAGTGTATTTATTACAGATACGCAGTATTTT
D gene: NA
clone size: few
J gene: TRBJ2-3
V gene: TRBV2

CDR3 protein: CASSFLNTAGANTEAFF
CDR3 DNA: TGTGCCAGCAGCTTCCTTAATACCGCGGGGGCGAACACTGAAGCTTTCTTT
D gene: NA
clone size: few
J gene: TRBJ1-1
V gene: TRBV7-6

CDR3 protein: CASSLTKLAGGREQYF
CDR3 DNA: TGTGCCAGCAGTCTTACGAAACTAGCGGGGGGACGCGAGCAGTACTTC
D gene: TRBD2
clone size: many
J gene: TRBJ2-7
V gene: TRBV7-2

CDR3 protein: CASSPRTVGYEQYF
CDR3 DNA: TGTGCCAGTAGTCCAAGGACAGTCGGATATGAGCAGTACTTC
D gene: NA
clone size: few
J gene: TRBJ2-7
V gene: TRBV19

CDR3 protein: CASSPTGTNTGELFF
CDR3 DNA: TGTGCCAGCAGTCCGACAGGAACGAACACCGGGGAGCTGTTTTTT
D gene: NA
clone size: few
J gene: TRBJ2-2
V gene: TRBV6-1

CDR3 protein: CASTPTDRYYEQYF
CDR3 DNA: TGTGCCAGCACCCCGACAGACCGCTACTACGAGCAGTACTTC
D gene: NA
clone size: few
J gene: TRBJ2-7
V gene: TRBV6-5

CDR3 protein: CATSDFSNEQFF
CDR3 DNA: TGTGCCACCAGTGATTTCAGCAATGAGCAGTTCTTC
D gene: NA
clone size: NA
J gene: TRBJ2-1
V gene: TRBV24-1

CDR3 protein: CASSFGAGPTYEQYF
CDR3 DNA: TGTGCCAGCAGCTTTGGGGCAGGTCCTACCTACGAGCAGTACTTC
D gene: NA
clone size: few
J gene: TRBJ2-7
V gene: TRBV7-2

CDR3 protein: CANPRSSYREAFF
CDR3 DNA: TGCGCCAACCCGCGGAGTTCTTATAGGGAGGCTTTCTTT
D gene: NA
clone size: NA
J gene: TRBJ1-1
V gene: TRBV23-1

CDR3 protein: CSARSSETGNYYEQYF
CDR3 DNA: TGCAGTGCTAGATCATCGGAGACAGGGAACTACTACGAGCAGTACTTC
D gene: TRBD1
clone size: NA
J gene: TRBJ2-7
V gene: TRBV20-1

CDR3 protein: CSARGLGAFF
CDR3 DNA: TGCAGCGCCCGAGGGCTCGGGGCTTTCTTT
D gene: NA
clone size: NA
J gene: TRBJ1-1
V gene: TRBV29-1

CDR3 protein: CASSDPRGMNTEAFF
CDR3 DNA: TGTGCCAGCAGTGACCCCCGGGGCATGAACACTGAAGCTTTCTTT
D gene: NA
clone size: many
J gene: TRBJ1-1
V gene: TRBV25-1

CDR3 protein: CSVDMVREAFF
CDR3 DNA: TGCAGCGTTGATATGGTACGTGAAGCTTTCTTT
D gene: NA
clone size: few
J gene: TRBJ1-1
V gene: TRBV29-1

CDR3 protein: CASSLILAGEAGSPLHF
CDR3 DNA: TGTGCCAGCAGCTTAATTTTGGCAGGGGAAGCAGGTTCACCCCTCCACTTT
D gene: NA
clone size: NA
J gene: TRBJ1-6
V gene: TRBV7-8